Described below is a single T cell receptor (beta chain) sequence and its context. Recruitment covered about two dozen US areas and drew participants whose ages spanned roughly 18 to 100 years. Only in-frame clones appear in the TCRdb table, and some are missing; sequencing was by immunoSEQ multiplex PCR. The sample carries some 200,000 clones, more than 65% recorded once. The entry originates in a study of blood T cell repertoires in COVID-19. Sample: PBMCs or T cells enriched from blood (not recorded which). This clonotype was obtained from a man aged 40-50 years who had recovered from COVID-19.

CDR3 protein: CASSTGLAVPSYNEQFF. The CDR3 region has the DNA TGTGCCAGCTCAACTGGACTAGCGGTGCCTTCCTACAATGAGCAGTTCTTC. The J gene is TRBJ2-1, the V gene TRBV18; 10 positions match TRBD2. J lost 1 base, V lost 5 bases, and 8 bases had no gene match. Looked up from germline, CDR1 is KGHSH and CDR2 is LQKENI. This CDR3 comprises 17 residues.